Each of the 8 T cell receptor beta chains below was sequenced from the same sample in a study of blood T cell repertoires in COVID-19. TCRdb's copy holds only in-frame clones and misses some; the assay was immunoSEQ multiplex PCR. The sample gives about 380,000 clones, around 90% of which show up once; roughly 1.2% is in the top ten. Sequencing input: PBMCs or T cells enriched from blood (not recorded which). The receptors stem from a woman aged 18-29 years who had recovered from COVID-19.

The V and J genes are TRBV6-5 and TRBJ2-2, with a weak D call TRBD2 (6 bases). V was cut by 2 bases and J by 2 bases, with 12 bases left in between. The CDR3 totals 16 residues. Germline V gene lookup returns CDR1 MNHEY and CDR2 SVGAGI. CDR3 sequence: CASSYRGNPNTGELFF. The CDR3 DNA reads TGTGCCAGCAGTTACCGGGGGAACCCTAACACCGGGGAGCTGTTTTTT.

The chain has TRBV18 and TRBJ2-5; no firm D call. The CDR3 runs 16 residues. CDR1 is KGHSH, CDR2 LQKENI, per germline. The V end lost 3 bases, the J end lost 1 base, and 15 bases lay between the germline ends. The CDR3 sequence: CASSPIRVPIQETQYF. CDR3 DNA sequence: TGTGCCAGCTCACCTATTCGGGTTCCGATCCAAGAGACCCAGTACTTC.

This rearrangement joins TRBV24-1 to TRBJ2-2; TRBD2 matches 7 bases. CDR1 KGHDR and CDR2 SFDVKD come from the germline V gene. The CDR3 has 14 amino acids. The V gene end was trimmed by 10 bases and the J gene end by 3 bases; junction bases not matched to a gene: 7. The CDR3 DNA reads as TGTGCCACATCCGGGACTAAGGACACCGGGGAGCTGTTTTTT. This codes for CATSGTKDTGELFF.

The DNA for the CDR3 is TGTGCCAGCAGCCAAGTCGGCAAAGCGGGGGTCATTGGGGAGCTGTTTTTT. Protein sequence: CASSQVGKAGVIGELFF. The V and J genes are TRBV3-1 (or the pseudogene TRBV3-2) and TRBJ2-2; the match to TRBD2 covers 8 bases. Unmatched junction bases numbered 12, after V lost 1 base and J lost 8 bases. This CDR3 is 17 amino acids long. From germline, CDR1 is LGHDT and CDR2 YNNKEL (reference sequence).

This clone was found once. The chain couples TRBV30 to TRBJ2-2; no reliable D call. Germline values: CDR1 GTSNPN, CDR2 SVGIG (reference sequence). V was shortened by 4 bases and J by 2 bases, with 8 bases between the two germline ends. CDR3 length: 13 amino acids. CDR3 sequence: CAWTGLNTGELFF. CDR3 nucleotide sequence: TGTGCCTGGACGGGTTTAAACACCGGGGAGCTGTTTTTT.

The V gene is TRBV24-1, the J gene TRBJ2-5, with unresolved D. Germline CDR1 KGHDR, CDR2 SFDVKD. V shed 1 base and J shed 0 bases, with 5 bases lying between them. The CDR3 totals 14 residues. CDR3 bases: TGTGCCACCAGTGATTTCCGGGACCAAGAGACCCAGTACTTC. Protein sequence: CATSDFRDQETQYF.

V gene TRBV2 combines with J gene TRBJ2-1, with D perhaps TRBD1 (6 bases). Germline CDR1 and CDR2: SNHLY and FYNNEI. The CDR3 length is 14 residues. Trimming took 8 bases from V and 3 from J, leaving 14 bases between them. The CDR3 is CASPVGADYNEQFF. CDR3 nucleotide sequence: TGTGCCAGCCCCGTGGGGGCCGACTACAATGAGCAGTTCTTC.

The chain combines TRBV12-5 with TRBJ1-5; no clear D. The V gene lost 1 base and the J gene lost 2 bases, with 15 bases spanning the gap. This CDR3 is built from 17 residues. CDR1 is LGHNT, CDR2 FRNRAP, per germline. CDR3 residues: CASGLAGGATGNQPQHF. In DNA, the CDR3 is TGTGCTAGTGGTTTGGCCGGCGGTGCCACCGGCAATCAGCCCCAGCATTTT. Looking up the rest from reference TRBV12-5 and TRBJ1-5 gives the full variable domain: DARVTQTPRHKVTEMGQEVTMRCQPILGHNTVFWYRQTMMQGLELLAYFRNRAPLDDSGMPKDRFSAEMPDATLATLKIQPSEPRDSAVYFCASGLAGGATGNQPQHFGDGTRLSIL.